The clone carrying this T cell receptor (beta chain) was picked up a small number of times. MiXCR, run by TCRdb on the 5' RACE reads, gives a single entry per CDR3 protein. The data hold 39,000 or so distinct CDR3 sequences, with roughly 7.6% observed a single time. The entry originates in a study of chronic HIV infection and antiretroviral therapy. The germline gives CDR1 SGHTA, CDR2 FQGNSA. Unmatched junction bases numbered 6, after V lost 5 bases and J lost 9 bases. The CDR3 consists of 14 residues. The chain combines TRBV7-2 with TRBJ1-6; TRBD1 matches at 8 bases. The specimen sequenced was peripheral blood. The receptor was derived from an adult who had HIV and had not received antiretroviral therapy, or was an uninfected healthy control (not recorded which). The CDR3 region is CASSLTDRVSPLHF. CDR3 in DNA: TGTGCCAGCAGCCTAACGGACAGGGTTTCACCCCTCCACTTT.